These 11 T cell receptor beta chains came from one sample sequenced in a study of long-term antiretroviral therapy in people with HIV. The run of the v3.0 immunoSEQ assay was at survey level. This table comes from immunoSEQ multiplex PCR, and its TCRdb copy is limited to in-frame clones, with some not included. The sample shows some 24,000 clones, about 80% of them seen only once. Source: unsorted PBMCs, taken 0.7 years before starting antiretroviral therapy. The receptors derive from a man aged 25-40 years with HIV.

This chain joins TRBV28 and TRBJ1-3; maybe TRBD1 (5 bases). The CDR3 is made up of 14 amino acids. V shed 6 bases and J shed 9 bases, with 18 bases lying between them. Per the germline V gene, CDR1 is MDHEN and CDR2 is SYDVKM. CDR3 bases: TGTGCCAGCAGCGTGGACGGCCGAAGGGGCACCATATATTTT. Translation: CASSVDGRRGTIYF.

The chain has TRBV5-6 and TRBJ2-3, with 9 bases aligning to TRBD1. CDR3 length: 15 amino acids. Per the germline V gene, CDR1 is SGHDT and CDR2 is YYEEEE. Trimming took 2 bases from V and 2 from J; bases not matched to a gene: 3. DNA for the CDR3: TGTGCCAGCAGCTTCTGGACAGGGGCCACAGATACGCAGTATTTT. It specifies CASSFWTGATDTQYF.

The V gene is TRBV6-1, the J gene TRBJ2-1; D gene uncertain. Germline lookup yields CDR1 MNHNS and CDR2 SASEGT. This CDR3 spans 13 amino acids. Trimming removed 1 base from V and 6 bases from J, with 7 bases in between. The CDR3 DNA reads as TGTGCCAGCAGTGAAGGGCAGATCAATGAGCAGTTCTTC. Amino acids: CASSEGQINEQFF.

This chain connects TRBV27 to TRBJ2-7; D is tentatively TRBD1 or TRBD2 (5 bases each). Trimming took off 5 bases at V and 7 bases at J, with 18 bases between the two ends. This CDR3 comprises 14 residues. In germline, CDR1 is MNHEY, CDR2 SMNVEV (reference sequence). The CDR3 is CASSPGHTWEEQYF. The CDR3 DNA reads TGTGCCAGCAGTCCCGGACACACGTGGGAGGAGCAGTACTTC.

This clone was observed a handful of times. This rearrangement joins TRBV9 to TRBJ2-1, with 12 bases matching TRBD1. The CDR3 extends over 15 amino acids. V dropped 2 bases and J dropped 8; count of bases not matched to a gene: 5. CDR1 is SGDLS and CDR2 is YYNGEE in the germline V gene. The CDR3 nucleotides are TGTGCCAGCAGCGTTGCCGGGACAGGGGGCGATGAGCAGTTCTTC. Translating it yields CASSVAGTGGDEQFF.

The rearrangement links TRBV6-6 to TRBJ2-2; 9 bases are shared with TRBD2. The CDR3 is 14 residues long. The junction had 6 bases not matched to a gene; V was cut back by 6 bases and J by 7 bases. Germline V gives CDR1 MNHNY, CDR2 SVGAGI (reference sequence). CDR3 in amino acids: CASSGLAKVGELFF. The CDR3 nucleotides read TGTGCCAGCAGCGGACTAGCGAAGGTCGGGGAGCTGTTTTTT.

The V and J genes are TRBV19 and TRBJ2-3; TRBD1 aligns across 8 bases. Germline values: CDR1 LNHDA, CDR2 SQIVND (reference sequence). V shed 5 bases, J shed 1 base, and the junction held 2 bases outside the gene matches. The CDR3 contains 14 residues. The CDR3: CASSSGQGTDTQYF. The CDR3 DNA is TGTGCCAGTAGTTCGGGACAGGGCACAGATACGCAGTATTTT.

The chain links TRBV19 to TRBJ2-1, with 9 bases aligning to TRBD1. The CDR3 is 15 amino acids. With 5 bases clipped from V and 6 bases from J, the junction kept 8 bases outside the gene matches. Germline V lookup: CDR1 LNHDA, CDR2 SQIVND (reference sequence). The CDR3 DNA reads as TGTGCCAGTAGTCCCGCCGGGACAGGGCGCAATGAGCAGTTCTTC. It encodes CASSPAGTGRNEQFF.

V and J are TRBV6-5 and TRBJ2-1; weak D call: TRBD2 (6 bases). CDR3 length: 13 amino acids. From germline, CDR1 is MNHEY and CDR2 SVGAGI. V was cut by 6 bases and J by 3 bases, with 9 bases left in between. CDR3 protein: CASRERVYNEQFF. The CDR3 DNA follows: TGTGCCAGCAGAGAGCGGGTCTACAATGAGCAGTTCTTC.

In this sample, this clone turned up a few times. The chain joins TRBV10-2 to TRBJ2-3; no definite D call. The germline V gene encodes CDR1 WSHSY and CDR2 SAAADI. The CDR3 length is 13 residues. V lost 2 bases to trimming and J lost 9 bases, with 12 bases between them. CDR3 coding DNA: TGCGCCAGCAGTGAGGTGGGCGGTCGGACGCAGTATTTT. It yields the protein CASSEVGGRTQYF.

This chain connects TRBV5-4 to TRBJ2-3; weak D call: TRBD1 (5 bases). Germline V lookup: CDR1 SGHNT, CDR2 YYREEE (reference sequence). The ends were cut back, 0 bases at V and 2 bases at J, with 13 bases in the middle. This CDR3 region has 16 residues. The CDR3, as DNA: TGTGCCAGCAGCTTGGGACAGAGGCCTAACACAGATACGCAGTATTTT. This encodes CASSLGQRPNTDTQYF.